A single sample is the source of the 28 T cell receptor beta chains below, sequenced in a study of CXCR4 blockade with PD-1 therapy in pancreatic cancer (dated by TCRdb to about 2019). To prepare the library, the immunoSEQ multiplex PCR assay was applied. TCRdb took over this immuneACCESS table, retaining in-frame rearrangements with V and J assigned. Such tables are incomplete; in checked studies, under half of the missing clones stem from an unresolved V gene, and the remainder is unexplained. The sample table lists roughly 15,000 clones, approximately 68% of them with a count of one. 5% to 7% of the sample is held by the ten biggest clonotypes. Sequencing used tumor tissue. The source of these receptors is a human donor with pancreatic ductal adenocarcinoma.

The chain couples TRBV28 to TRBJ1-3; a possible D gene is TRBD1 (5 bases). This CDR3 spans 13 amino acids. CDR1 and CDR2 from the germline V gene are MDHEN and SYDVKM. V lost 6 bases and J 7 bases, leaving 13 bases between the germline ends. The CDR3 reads CASRRGIGNTIYF. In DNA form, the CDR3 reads TGTGCCAGCAGGAGGGGAATCGGGAACACCATATATTTT.

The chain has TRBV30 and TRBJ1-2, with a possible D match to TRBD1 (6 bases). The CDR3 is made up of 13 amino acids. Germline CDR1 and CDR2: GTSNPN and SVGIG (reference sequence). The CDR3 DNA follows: TGTGCTTGGGTAGGACAGTTCGGCTATGGCTACACCTTC. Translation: CAWVGQFGYGYTF.

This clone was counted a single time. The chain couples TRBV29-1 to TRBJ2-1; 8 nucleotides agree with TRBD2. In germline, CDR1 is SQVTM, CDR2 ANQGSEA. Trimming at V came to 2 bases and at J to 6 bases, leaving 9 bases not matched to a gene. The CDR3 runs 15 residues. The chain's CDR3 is CSVELLAGGINEQFF. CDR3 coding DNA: TGCAGCGTTGAATTATTGGCGGGAGGAATCAATGAGCAGTTCTTC.

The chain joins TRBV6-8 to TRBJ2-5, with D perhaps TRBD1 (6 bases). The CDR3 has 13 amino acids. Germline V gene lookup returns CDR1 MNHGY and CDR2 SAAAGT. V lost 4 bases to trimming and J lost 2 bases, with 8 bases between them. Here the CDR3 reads CASSSTGQETQYF. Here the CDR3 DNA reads TGTGCCAGCAGTTCCACAGGGCAAGAGACCCAGTACTTC.

The CDR3 protein is CASSIVTGTGGVGYTF. The CDR3 DNA is TGTGCCAGTAGTATAGTTACCGGGACAGGGGGCGTTGGCTACACCTTC. The chain combines TRBV19 with TRBJ1-2; TRBD1 agrees at 12 bases. CDR3 length equals 16 residues. V was clipped by 1 base and J by 7 bases; unmatched bases: 7. The V gene's germline CDR1 is LNHDA and CDR2 SQIVND (reference sequence).

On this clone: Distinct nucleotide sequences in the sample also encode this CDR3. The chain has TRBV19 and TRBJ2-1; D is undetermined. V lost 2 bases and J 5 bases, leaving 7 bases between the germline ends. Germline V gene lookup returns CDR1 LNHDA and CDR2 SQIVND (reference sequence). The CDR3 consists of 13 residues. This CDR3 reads CASSIRRDNEQFF. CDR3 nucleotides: TGTGCCAGTAGTATAAGAAGGGACAATGAGCAGTTCTTC.

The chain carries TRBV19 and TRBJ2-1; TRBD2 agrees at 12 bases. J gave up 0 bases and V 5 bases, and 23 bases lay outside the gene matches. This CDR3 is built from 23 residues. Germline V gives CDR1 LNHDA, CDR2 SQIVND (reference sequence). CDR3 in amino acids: CASSGTSGRSPFPILSSYNEQFF. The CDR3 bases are TGTGCCAGTAGTGGTACTAGCGGGAGGTCCCCGTTTCCTATTCTTAGCTCCTACAATGAGCAGTTCTTC.

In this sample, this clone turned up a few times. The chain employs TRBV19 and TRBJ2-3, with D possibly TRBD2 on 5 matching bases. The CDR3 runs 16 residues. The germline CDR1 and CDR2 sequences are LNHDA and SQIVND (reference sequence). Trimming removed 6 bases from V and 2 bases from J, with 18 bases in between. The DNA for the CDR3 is TGTGCCAGTAGAAGCGGCGCGGGCTCCGCCACAGATACGCAGTATTTT. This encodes CASRSGAGSATDTQYF.

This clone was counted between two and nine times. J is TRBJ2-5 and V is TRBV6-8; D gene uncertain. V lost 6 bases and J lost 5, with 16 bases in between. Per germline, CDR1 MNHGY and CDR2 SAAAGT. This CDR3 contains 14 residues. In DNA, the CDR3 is TGTGCCAGCAGCGCCTCTACTATAAGGGAGACCCAGTACTTC. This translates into CASSASTIRETQYF.

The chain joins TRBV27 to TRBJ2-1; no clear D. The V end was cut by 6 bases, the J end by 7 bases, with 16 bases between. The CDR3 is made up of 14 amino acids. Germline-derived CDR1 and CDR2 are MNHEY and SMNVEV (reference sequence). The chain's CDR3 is CASRRGAPLNEQFF. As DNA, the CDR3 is TGTGCCAGCAGACGAGGAGCCCCCTTGAATGAGCAGTTCTTC.

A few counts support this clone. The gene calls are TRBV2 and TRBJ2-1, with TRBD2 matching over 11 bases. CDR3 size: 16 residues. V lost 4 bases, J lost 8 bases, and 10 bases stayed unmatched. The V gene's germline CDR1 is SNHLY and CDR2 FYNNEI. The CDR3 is CASSGRLAGMRHEQFF. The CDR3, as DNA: TGTGCCAGCAGTGGGAGACTAGCGGGAATGAGGCATGAGCAGTTCTTC.

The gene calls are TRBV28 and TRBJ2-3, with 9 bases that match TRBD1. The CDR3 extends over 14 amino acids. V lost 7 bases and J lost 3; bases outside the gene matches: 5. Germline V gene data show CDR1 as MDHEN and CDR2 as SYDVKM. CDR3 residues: CASMGTGYTDTQYF. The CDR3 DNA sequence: TGTGCCAGCATGGGGACAGGGTATACAGATACGCAGTATTTT.

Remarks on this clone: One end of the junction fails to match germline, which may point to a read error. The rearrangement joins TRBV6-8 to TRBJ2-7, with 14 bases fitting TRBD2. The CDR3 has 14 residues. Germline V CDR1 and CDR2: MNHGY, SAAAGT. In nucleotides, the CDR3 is TGTGCCAGTAGGACCGGGACTAGCGGGAGCCGGGAGAACTTC. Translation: CASRTGTSGSRENF.

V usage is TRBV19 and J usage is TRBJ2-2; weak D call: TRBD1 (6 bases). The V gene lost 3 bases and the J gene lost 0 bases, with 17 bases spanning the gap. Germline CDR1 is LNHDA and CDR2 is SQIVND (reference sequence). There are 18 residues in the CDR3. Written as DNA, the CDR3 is TGTGCCAGTAGTATCCCCCCCTGGGGGCGACCGAACACCGGGGAGCTGTTTTTT. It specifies CASSIPPWGRPNTGELFF.

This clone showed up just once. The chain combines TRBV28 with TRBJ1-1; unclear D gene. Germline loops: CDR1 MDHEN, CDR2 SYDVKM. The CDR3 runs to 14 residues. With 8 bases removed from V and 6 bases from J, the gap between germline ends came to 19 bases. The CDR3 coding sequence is TGTGCCAGCTACATTTCCCCGGTGGGGTCTGAAGCTTTCTTT. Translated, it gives CASYISPVGSEAFF.

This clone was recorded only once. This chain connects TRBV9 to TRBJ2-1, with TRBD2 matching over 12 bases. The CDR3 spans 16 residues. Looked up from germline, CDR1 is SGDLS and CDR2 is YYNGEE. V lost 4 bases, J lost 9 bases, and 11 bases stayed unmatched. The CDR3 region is CASSTRLAGVGAEQFF. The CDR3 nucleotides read TGTGCCAGCAGCACCCGACTAGCGGGAGTAGGCGCTGAGCAGTTCTTC.

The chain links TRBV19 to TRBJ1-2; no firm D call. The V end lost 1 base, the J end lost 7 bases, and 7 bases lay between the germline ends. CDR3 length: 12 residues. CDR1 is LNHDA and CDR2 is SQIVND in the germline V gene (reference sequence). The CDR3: CASSIGVTGYTF. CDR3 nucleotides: TGTGCCAGTAGTATAGGTGTTACTGGCTACACCTTC.

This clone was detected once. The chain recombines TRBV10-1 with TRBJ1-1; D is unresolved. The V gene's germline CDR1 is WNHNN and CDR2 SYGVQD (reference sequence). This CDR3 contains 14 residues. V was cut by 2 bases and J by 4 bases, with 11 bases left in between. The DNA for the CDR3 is TGCGCCAGCAGTGAGCGACGGTTGGCCACTGAAGCTTTCTTT. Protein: CASSERRLATEAFF.

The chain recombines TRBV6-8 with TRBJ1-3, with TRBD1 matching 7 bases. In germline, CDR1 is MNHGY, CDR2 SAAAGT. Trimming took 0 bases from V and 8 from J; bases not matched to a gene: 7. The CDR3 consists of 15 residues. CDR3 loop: CASSYSPDRADTIYF. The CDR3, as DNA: TGTGCCAGCAGTTACTCACCAGACAGGGCGGACACCATATATTTT.

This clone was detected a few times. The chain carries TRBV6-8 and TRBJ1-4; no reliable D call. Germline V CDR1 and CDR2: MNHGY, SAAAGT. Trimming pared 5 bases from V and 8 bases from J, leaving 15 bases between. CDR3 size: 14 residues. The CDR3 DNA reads TGTGCCAGCAGTCCCCGGGCCCTGGGGGAAAAACTGTTTTTT. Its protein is CASSPRALGEKLFF.

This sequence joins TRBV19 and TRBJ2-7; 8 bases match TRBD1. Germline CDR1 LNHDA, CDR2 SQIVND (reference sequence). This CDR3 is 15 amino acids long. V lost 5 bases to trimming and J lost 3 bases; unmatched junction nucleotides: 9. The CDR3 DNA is TGTGCCAGTAGTGCCTCAGGGGGCATGGGCTACGAGCAGTACTTC. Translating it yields CASSASGGMGYEQYF.

The CDR3 sequence: CASWDRGKDTQYF. Written as DNA, the CDR3 is TGTGCCAGCTGGGACAGGGGCAAGGATACGCAGTATTTT. The J gene is TRBJ2-3, the V gene TRBV28; 10 bases fit TRBD1. Germline CDR1 MDHEN, CDR2 SYDVKM. V was clipped by 8 bases and J by 6 bases; unmatched bases: 5. CDR3 length: 13 amino acids.

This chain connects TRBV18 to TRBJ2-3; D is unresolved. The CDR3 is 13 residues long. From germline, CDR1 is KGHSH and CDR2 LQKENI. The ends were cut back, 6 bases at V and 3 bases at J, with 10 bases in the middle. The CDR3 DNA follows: TGTGCCAGCTCGAAGGGCGAGACAGATACGCAGTATTTT. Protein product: CASSKGETDTQYF.

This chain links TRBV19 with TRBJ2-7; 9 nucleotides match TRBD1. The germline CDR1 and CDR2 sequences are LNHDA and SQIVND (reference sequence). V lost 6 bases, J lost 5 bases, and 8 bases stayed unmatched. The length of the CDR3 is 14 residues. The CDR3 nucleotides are TGTGCCAGTAGCGGGACAGGGAGGGTTCACGAGCAGTACTTC. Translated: CASSGTGRVHEQYF.

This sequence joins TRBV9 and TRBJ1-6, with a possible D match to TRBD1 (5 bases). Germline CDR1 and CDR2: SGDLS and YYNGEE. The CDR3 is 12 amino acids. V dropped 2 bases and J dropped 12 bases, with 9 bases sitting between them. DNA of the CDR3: TGTGCCAGCAGCGTGTCGGGGGGACCCCTCCACTTT. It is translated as CASSVSGGPLHF.

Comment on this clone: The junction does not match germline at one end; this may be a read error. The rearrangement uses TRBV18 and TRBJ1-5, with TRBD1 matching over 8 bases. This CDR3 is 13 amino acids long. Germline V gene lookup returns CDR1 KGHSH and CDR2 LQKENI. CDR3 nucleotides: TGTGCCAGCTCACGACAGGGGAATCAGCTCCAGCATTTT. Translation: CASSRQGNQLQHF.

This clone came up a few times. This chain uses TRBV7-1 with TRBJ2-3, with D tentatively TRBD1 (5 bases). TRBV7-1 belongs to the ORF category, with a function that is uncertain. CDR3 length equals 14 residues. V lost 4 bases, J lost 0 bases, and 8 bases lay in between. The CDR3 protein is CASSLGASTDTQYF. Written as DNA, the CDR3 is TGTGCCAGCAGCTTAGGGGCTAGCACAGATACGCAGTATTTT.

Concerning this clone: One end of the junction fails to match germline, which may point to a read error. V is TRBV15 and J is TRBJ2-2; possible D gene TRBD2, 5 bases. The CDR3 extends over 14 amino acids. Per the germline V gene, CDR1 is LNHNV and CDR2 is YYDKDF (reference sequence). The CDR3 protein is CATSGRQNTGELFF. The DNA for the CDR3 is TGTGCTACCAGCGGTCGACAGAACACCGGGGAGCTGTTTTTT. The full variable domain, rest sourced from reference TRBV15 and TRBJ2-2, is DAMVIQNPRYQVTQFGKPVTLSCSQTLNHNVMYWYQQKSSQAPKLLFHYYDKDFNNEADTPDNFQSRRPNTSFCFLDIRSPGLGDTAMYLCATSGRQNTGELFFGEGSRLTVL.